This T cell receptor (beta chain) comes out of a study of blood T cell repertoires in COVID-19. All recovered Cohort 3 donors got two negative PCRs, got clearance, or saw symptom resolution. V lost 2 bases to trimming and J lost 6 bases, with 20 bases between them. The CDR3 has 17 amino acids. Germline V gene data show CDR1 as KGHSH and CDR2 as LQKENI. Libraries were prepared by immunoSEQ multiplex PCR; TCRdb keeps only in-frame clonotypes and omits some of them. This repertoire shows around 300,000 clones, more than 80% found once; its top ten account for approximately 1.2%. The V and J genes are TRBV18 and TRBJ2-1; possibly TRBD2 for D (5 bases). What was sequenced was PBMCs or T cells enriched from blood (not recorded which). This receptor was taken from a woman between 25 and 40 years old who had recovered from COVID-19. In DNA form, the CDR3 reads TGTGCCAGCTCACCAGCACTCGGGAAGGAGAGGGCCAATGAGCAGTTCTTC. It codes for CASSPALGKERANEQFF. Based on the CDR3 plus reference TRBV18 and TRBJ2-1, the full variable domain is NAGVMQNPRHLVRRRGQEARLRCSPMKGHSHVYWYRQLPEEGLKFMVYLQKENIIDESGMPKERFSAEFPKEGPSILRIQQVVRGDSAAYFCASSPALGKERANEQFFGPGTRLTVL.